This T cell receptor (beta chain) emerged from a study of memory CD4+ T cells and cytomegalovirus serostatus. General observations from the study: Suggested: most of the CMV-linked TCR signature lies in CD4+ memory cells.

The sort gate was single viable CD3+CD4+CD8-CD45RO+ cells for memory CD4+ T cells. After thawing, CD4+ T cells were positively selected. Methods used by the authors: Out-of-frame sequences were removed, leaving about 2.2 million distinct TCRbeta sequences. Clones were sequenced by immunoSEQ multiplex PCR, and TCRdb holds only the in-frame ones, with some missing. V and J calls and clone size follow that table, whereas D and trimming were derived from the DNA. The sample includes more than 35,000 clones, roughly 78% of them seen just once. The CDR3 totals 15 residues. V gave up 0 bases and J gave up 2 bases, with 11 bases separating them. Germline V gene sequence: CDR1 KGHSH, CDR2 LQKENI. Remarks on this clone: Its antigen is unidentified.

V is TRBV18 and J is TRBJ2-7, with D possibly being TRBD1 (5 bases). This receptor was obtained from an adult in good health and CMV-seronegative. Specimen: memory CD4+ T cells from blood. CDR3: CASSPPAGSTYEQYF. As DNA, the CDR3 is TGTGCCAGCTCACCACCGGCAGGGTCTACCTACGAGCAGTACTTC.